The T cell receptor (beta chain) under discussion was sequenced for a study of CD8 T cells in ankylosing spondylitis. Study-wide points: In synovial fluid and blood from reactive arthritis, some motif variants were previously reported. Characteristic of ankylosing spondylitis blood, it appeared, was a TCR beta motif comprising about 8 highly homologous variants.

This clonotype was detected many times. What it recognizes is unknown. TCRdb called the 5' RACE reads again in MiXCR, with one record for every CDR3 protein. This sample has fewer than 550,000 distinct CDR3 sequences, with 5.3% found just once. J was trimmed by 6 bases and V by 0 bases; bases with no gene match: 10. The germline V gene has CDR1 DFQATT and CDR2 SNEGSKA (reference sequence). The CDR3 runs to 16 residues. The chain uses TRBV20-1 and TRBJ2-1, with 8 positions matching TRBD2. The sample was blood, either unsorted or a sorted T cell fraction (not recorded which). The sequence came from a male donor with ankylosing spondylitis. CDR3: CSARERGLGHVNEQFF. The CDR3 DNA is TGCAGTGCTAGAGAGAGGGGACTAGGACATGTCAATGAGCAGTTCTTC.